A selection of T cell receptor beta chains follows, all from one sample in a study of OX40 agonist ivuxolimab in advanced cancers. Method: immunoSEQ multiplex PCR; TCRdb's copy keeps in-frame clones and lacks some. The data contain about 50,000 clones, approximately 90% of them singletons. The source was CD4+ or CD8+ T cells sorted from blood, collected in a trial of the OX40 agonist ivuxolimab. The receptors shown here come from an adult with an advanced solid tumor such as melanoma, head and neck, liver or kidney cancer. Both conserved end residues are part of each CDR3. The D gene is left open where the match is weak. Where a row states a size, it is once, few, many or the class of an expanded clone; other rows omit it.

D gene	clone size	V gene	J gene	CDR3 length	CDR3 DNA	CDR3 protein
TRBD2	.	TRBV4-1	TRBJ2-1	17	TGCGCCAGCAGCCAAGATCAGCGAGCGGGGGCCTACAATGAGCAGTTCTTC	CASSQDQRAGAYNEQFF
.	.	TRBV28	TRBJ2-3	14	TGTGCCAGCAAGGGGGTTTCGCCCCCAGATACGCAGTATTTT	CASKGVSPPDTQYF
.	.	TRBV19	TRBJ2-5	13	TGTGCCAGTCCGTCGGGGGCTAGAGAGACCCAGTACTTC	CASPSGARETQYF
TRBD2	.	TRBV29-1	TRBJ2-1	15	TGCAGCGTTCACTTAGCGGGGGGGCGATACAATGAGCAGTTCTTC	CSVHLAGGRYNEQFF
.	.	TRBV15	TRBJ2-7	13	TGTGCCACCAGCATTGGGGCTTCCTACGAGCAGTACTTC	CATSIGASYEQYF
TRBD1	.	TRBV16	TRBJ1-1	19	TGTGCCAGCAGCCAATCGATATCCCCCGCCGGGACAGAGGACACTGAAGCTTTCTTT	CASSQSISPAGTEDTEAFF
.	.	TRBV19	TRBJ2-7	14	TGTGCCAGTAGTACGGTGGGGGGAACCTACGAGCAGTACTTC	CASSTVGGTYEQYF
TRBD2	.	TRBV27	TRBJ2-5	13	TGTGCCAGCACCACTAGCGGGAGCGAGACCCAGTACTTC	CASTTSGSETQYF
.	.	TRBV4-1	TRBJ1-1	15	TGCGCCAGCAGCCAAGAAAGGGCGGCCTCCACAGAAGCTTTCTTT	CASSQERAASTEAFF
TRBD1	.	TRBV27	TRBJ1-1	14	TGTGCCAGCAGTATACAGGGGGGGTCGGCTGAAGCTTTCTTT	CASSIQGGSAEAFF
.	.	TRBV4-3	TRBJ2-7	16	TGCGCCAGCAGCCAAGAATCCGCAGGGGGGTCCTACGAGCAGTACTTC	CASSQESAGGSYEQYF
.	once	TRBV6-6	TRBJ2-3	13	TGTGCCAGCACCTTGGGACCTTCCACCACCCAGTATTTT	CASTLGPSTTQYF
TRBD1	.	TRBV7-8	TRBJ2-5	15	TGTGCCAGCAGCCAGGGACAGGGGGTTTGGGAGACCCAGTACTTC	CASSQGQGVWETQYF
.	medium-sized	TRBV2	TRBJ1-5	13	TGTGCCAGCACGCGGACAGTCGATCAGCCCCAGCATTTT	CASTRTVDQPQHF
.	.	TRBV5-6	TRBJ2-2	16	TGTGCCAGCAGCTTGACAGTACTAGCGAACACCGGGGAGCTGTTTTTT	CASSLTVLANTGELFF
.	.	TRBV9	TRBJ2-4	14	TGTGCCAGCAGCGCACCAGTGGAAGAAGGCATTCAGTACTTC	CASSAPVEEGIQYF
.	.	TRBV7-3	TRBJ1-1	13	TGTGCCAGCAGCTTAAGTCTTCGGGGTGAAGCTTTCTTT	CASSLSLRGEAFF
.	.	TRBV19	TRBJ1-1	14	TGTGCCAGTAGTATCAGAGGCATGAACACTGAAGCTTTCTTT	CASSIRGMNTEAFF
.	.	TRBV5-1	TRBJ1-1	12	TGCGCCAGCAGCGCGGTTCCCGCCGAAGCTTTCTTT	CASSAVPAEAFF
.	once	TRBV5-1	TRBJ2-3	14	TGCGCCAGCAGCTTGGCCGGGGGCACAGATACGCAGTATTTT	CASSLAGGTDTQYF
.	once	TRBV9	TRBJ1-1	14	TGTGCCAGCAGCGTACAGGGAGGGACCACTGAAGCTTTCTTT	CASSVQGGTTEAFF
TRBD1	.	TRBV7-2	TRBJ1-2	14	TGTGCCACCAGATTGGATAGGGGGCCTTTAAACTACACCTTC	CATRLDRGPLNYTF
.	.	TRBV9	TRBJ2-1	12	TGTGCCAGCAGCGTAGGCAGCAATGAGCAGTTCTTC	CASSVGSNEQFF
.	.	TRBV7-9	TRBJ1-2	14	TGTGCCGCCCTTGATGGGCAGGGGAGCTATGGCTACACCTTC	CAALDGQGSYGYTF
.	.	TRBV5-4	TRBJ2-1	15	TGTGCCAGCCATTCCTCCTCCCTCCTAGCCAATGAGCAGTTCTTC	CASHSSSLLANEQFF
.	.	TRBV28	TRBJ2-6	15	TGTGCCAGCAGTTTAAAACTAGGGGGGGCCAACGTCCTGACTTTC	CASSLKLGGANVLTF
TRBD2	.	TRBV7-9	TRBJ2-5	16	TGTGCCAGCAGCTCCGGACTAGCGGGGGCCAAAGAGACCCAGTACTTC	CASSSGLAGAKETQYF
TRBD1	.	TRBV7-9	TRBJ2-7	16	TGTGCCAGCAGCGACAAAGGGACAGGTCCTGACTACGAGCAGTACTTC	CASSDKGTGPDYEQYF
.	few	TRBV11-3	TRBJ2-1	15	TGTGCCAGCAGCTTAGGGGCGGGTACCTACAATGAGCAGTTCTTC	CASSLGAGTYNEQFF
.	medium-sized	TRBV5-6	TRBJ1-4	14	TGTGCCAGCAGCTCGGGCCTAGGGTATGAAAAACTGTTTTTT	CASSSGLGYEKLFF
TRBD1	.	TRBV19	TRBJ2-2	15	TGTGCCAGTAGTATAGCAGGGGGCGACACCGGGGAGCTGTTTTTT	CASSIAGGDTGELFF
TRBD1	few	TRBV19	TRBJ2-7	14	TGTGCCAGTACCCCCGGGACAGGGTACAACGAGCAGTACTTC	CASTPGTGYNEQYF
.	.	TRBV7-2	TRBJ2-7	13	TGTGCCAGCAGCTTTTACGGGAGCTACGAGCAGTACTTC	CASSFYGSYEQYF
.	.	TRBV13	TRBJ2-7	12	TGTGCCAGCAGCTTGGCCAGCTACGAGCAGTACTTC	CASSLASYEQYF
.	.	TRBV5-6	TRBJ1-3	16	TGTGCCAGCAGCTTGGCCCCGGACATCTCTGGAAACACCATATATTTT	CASSLAPDISGNTIYF
.	.	TRBV4-3	TRBJ2-1	15	TGCGCCAGCATGCTATTAGGAGGAGGGCCCTCAGAGCAGTTCTTC	CASMLLGGGPSEQFF
TRBD1	few	TRBV6-5	TRBJ1-1	15	TGTGCCAGCAGCCCTGGGACAGGGACGAACACTGAAGCTTTCTTT	CASSPGTGTNTEAFF
TRBD2	once	TRBV9	TRBJ2-5	17	TGTGCCAGCGCGGGGGCCCTGACTAGCGGGAGGGGAGAGACCCAGTACTTC	CASAGALTSGRGETQYF
.	once	TRBV7-9	TRBJ2-1	13	TGTGCCAGCAGCTTAAATCGCGTCAATGAGCAGTTCTTC	CASSLNRVNEQFF
.	.	TRBV4-1	TRBJ1-5	15	TGCGCCAGCAGCTTACAGGGAAATAGCAATCAGCCCCAGCATTTT	CASSLQGNSNQPQHF
.	.	TRBV7-9	TRBJ2-7	15	TGTGCCAGCAGCTTAGTTGGCAGGGGCCCCTACGAGCAGTACTTC	CASSLVGRGPYEQYF
TRBD2	.	TRBV5-4	TRBJ2-3	15	TGTGCCAGCAGCTTGAGCGGGGGGAGCACAGATACGCAGTATTTT	CASSLSGGSTDTQYF
.	.	TRBV5-1	TRBJ1-2	14	TGCGCCAGCAGCTTCGGCGGCGTCACCTATGGCTACACCTTC	CASSFGGVTYGYTF
.	.	TRBV4-1	TRBJ2-1	13	TGCGCCAGCAGCCAACAGTACCTCAATGAGCAGTTCTTC	CASSQQYLNEQFF
.	.	TRBV7-3	TRBJ1-1	14	TGTGCCAGCAGACCGGCGGGACAGAACACTGAAGCTTTCTTT	CASRPAGQNTEAFF
TRBD2	.	TRBV5-4	TRBJ2-1	15	TGTGCCAGCAGCTTTAGCGGGGGATTCGACAATGAGCAGTTCTTC	CASSFSGGFDNEQFF
.	.	TRBV7-8	TRBJ2-1	16	TGTGCCAGCAGCCCGACCGGCGGTTCGAATTACAATGAGCAGTTCTTC	CASSPTGGSNYNEQFF
TRBD1	.	TRBV5-5	TRBJ1-1	14	TGTGCCAGCAGGGAGACAGGGGGCAACCCTGAAGCTTTCTTT	CASRETGGNPEAFF
TRBD1	.	TRBV28	TRBJ1-5	13	TGTGCCAGCAAGGGGACAGGGGGCCAGCCCCAGCATTTT	CASKGTGGQPQHF